Listed below are T cell receptor beta chains from one sample, sequenced in a study of blood T cell repertoires in COVID-19. Using immunoSEQ multiplex PCR, the repertoire was profiled, and TCRdb retains in-frame clones only, with some absent. The table includes 200,000 to 250,000 clones, 85% detected once. The sample consisted of peripheral blood. These receptors were obtained from a man in his forties or fifties with acute or convalescent COVID-19. Each CDR3 is given with its conserved first and last residue. A D gene is named only where the DNA matches it firmly. Where a row states a size, it is once, few, many or the class of an expanded clone; other rows omit it.

DNA: TGTGCCAGCAGGAAATCGGACAGGGGTGAAACAGATACGCAGTATTTT; CDR3: CASRKSDRGETDTQYF; size: NA; J: TRBJ2-3; V: TRBV5-6; D: TRBD1
DNA: TGTGCCAGCAGCTTAGGGGCAGGAATGAAAAAACTGTTTTTT; CDR3: CASSLGAGMKKLFF; size: NA; J: TRBJ1-4; V: TRBV7-2; D: NA
DNA: TGTGCCAGTAGTACTCTAGCGGGGGCTCTCGAGCAGTACTTC; CDR3: CASSTLAGALEQYF; size: NA; J: TRBJ2-7; V: TRBV19; D: TRBD2
DNA: TGTGCCAGCAGGCCAGCAGGGGTCGGCTACACCTTC; CDR3: CASRPAGVGYTF; size: NA; J: TRBJ1-2; V: TRBV2; D: NA
DNA: TGTGCCAGCAGTTACTCGGGCGAAAAGGAAAAACTGTTTTTT; CDR3: CASSYSGEKEKLFF; size: NA; J: TRBJ1-4; V: TRBV6-5; D: NA
DNA: TGTGCCAGCAGCGTAGGGGGCTATGAAGAAGGAAACACCATATATTTT; CDR3: CASSVGGYEEGNTIYF; size: NA; J: TRBJ1-3; V: TRBV9; D: NA
DNA: TGTGCCAGCAGTTATGGTAGAGAAGCTTTCTTT; CDR3: CASSYGREAFF; size: NA; J: TRBJ1-1; V: TRBV6-2/TRBV6-3; D: NA
DNA: TGTGCCAGCAGTCCGGGACAGCGCAGCACCGGGGAGCTGTTTTTT; CDR3: CASSPGQRSTGELFF; size: NA; J: TRBJ2-2; V: TRBV5-4; D: TRBD1
DNA: TGTGCCAGCAGAACGGCGGCGGAAGAGCAGTTCTTC; CDR3: CASRTAAEEQFF; size: NA; J: TRBJ2-1; V: TRBV27; D: NA
DNA: TGTGCCAGCAGCTTAAATAATGCGGGGAGTAAGCAGTACTTC; CDR3: CASSLNNAGSKQYF; size: few; J: TRBJ2-7; V: TRBV11-2; D: NA
DNA: TGCAGCGTCGGACAGGAGCTTGGAAACACCATATATTTT; CDR3: CSVGQELGNTIYF; size: NA; J: TRBJ1-3; V: TRBV29-1; D: TRBD1
DNA: TGTGCCAGTAGTAGGACAGGGGCTTTTGGGGAGCTGTTTTTT; CDR3: CASSRTGAFGELFF; size: NA; J: TRBJ2-2; V: TRBV19; D: TRBD1
DNA: TGTGCCAGCAGCTTGTGGGGGGGAGGTAACTATGGCTACACCTTC; CDR3: CASSLWGGGNYGYTF; size: NA; J: TRBJ1-2; V: TRBV5-6; D: NA
DNA: TGTGCCAGCAGTCACCCGTTGTGGCAGGGAAATTCACCCCTCCACTTT; CDR3: CASSHPLWQGNSPLHF; size: NA; J: TRBJ1-6; V: TRBV6-2/TRBV6-3; D: NA
DNA: TGCAGCGTTGTCGGGATCAATGAAAAACTGTTTTTT; CDR3: CSVVGINEKLFF; size: NA; J: TRBJ1-4; V: TRBV29-1; D: NA
DNA: TGCGCCAGCATGCGGTCAGGGGACACCGGGGAGCTGTTTTTT; CDR3: CASMRSGDTGELFF; size: NA; J: TRBJ2-2; V: TRBV5-1; D: NA
DNA: TGCGCCAGCAGCTTAGCGGGGGTCTCGAACACCGGGGAGCTGTTTTTT; CDR3: CASSLAGVSNTGELFF; size: NA; J: TRBJ2-2; V: TRBV5-1; D: TRBD2
DNA: TGTGCCAGCAGTGACCTCGACAGGGGCAGTAGCTACACCTTC; CDR3: CASSDLDRGSSYTF; size: NA; J: TRBJ1-2; V: TRBV6-1; D: TRBD1
DNA: TGTGCCTGGAGTGTAAGCGGGGGCCCTTTGGAGACCCAGTACTTC; CDR3: CAWSVSGGPLETQYF; size: NA; J: TRBJ2-5; V: TRBV30; D: TRBD2
DNA: TGTGCCAGCAGCTTCGGACAGGGCAACTACAATGAGCAGTTCTTC; CDR3: CASSFGQGNYNEQFF; size: NA; J: TRBJ2-1; V: TRBV5-4; D: TRBD1
DNA: TGTGCCAGCAGCTTAACGGCTTCCCGAGGGCCAGATACGCAGTATTTT; CDR3: CASSLTASRGPDTQYF; size: NA; J: TRBJ2-3; V: TRBV7-3; D: NA
DNA: TGTGCCAGCAGTGACAAGGGGCCTGCAGACTACACCTTC; CDR3: CASSDKGPADYTF; size: NA; J: TRBJ1-2; V: TRBV2; D: NA
DNA: TGTGCCAGCAGCTTGTCTAGCGGGGTAACAGATACGCAGTATTTT; CDR3: CASSLSSGVTDTQYF; size: NA; J: TRBJ2-3; V: TRBV5-4; D: TRBD2
DNA: TGTGCCAGAGCGGGTGGGGCCAACGTCCTGACTTTC; CDR3: CARAGGANVLTF; size: NA; J: TRBJ2-6; V: TRBV2; D: NA
DNA: TGTGCCAGCAACCCGGACAGGGTGTACACCGGGGAGCTGTTTTTT; CDR3: CASNPDRVYTGELFF; size: NA; J: TRBJ2-2; V: TRBV7-9; D: TRBD1
DNA: TGCGCCAGCAGGGAGACTAGCGGGGGCCAAGAGACCCAGTACTTC; CDR3: CASRETSGGQETQYF; size: NA; J: TRBJ2-5; V: TRBV5-1; D: TRBD2
DNA: TGCAGTCCGTCCGAAACAGGGGTGGCTTTCTTT; CDR3: CSPSETGVAFF; size: few; J: TRBJ1-1; V: TRBV20-1; D: TRBD1
DNA: TGTGCCAGCCAAAAGGGACAGTCGAACACTGAAGCTTTCTTT; CDR3: CASQKGQSNTEAFF; size: few; J: TRBJ1-1; V: TRBV11-3; D: TRBD1
DNA: TGTGCCAGCAGCCAGAACCCCGACAGGCCGACTAACTATGGCTACACCTTC; CDR3: CASSQNPDRPTNYGYTF; size: NA; J: TRBJ1-2; V: TRBV7-9; D: NA
DNA: TGTGCCACCGTAGACAGGGGGACTGAAGCTTTCTTT; CDR3: CATVDRGTEAFF; size: NA; J: TRBJ1-1; V: TRBV6-5; D: TRBD1
DNA: TGTGCCAGCAGGCCGACAGGAGCCACTGAAGCTTTCTTT; CDR3: CASRPTGATEAFF; size: once; J: TRBJ1-1; V: TRBV27; D: NA
DNA: TGTGCCAGCAGCTACAGTACAGGGGGCGCTTACACCGGGGAGCTGTTTTTT; CDR3: CASSYSTGGAYTGELFF; size: NA; J: TRBJ2-2; V: TRBV7-2; D: TRBD1
DNA: TGCGCCAGCAGCCCGGACAGTAACTATGGCTACACCTTC; CDR3: CASSPDSNYGYTF; size: NA; J: TRBJ1-2; V: TRBV5-1; D: NA
DNA: TGTGCCAGTACCGGAGACAGCGCGATCAGCAGCCACCAGCATTTT; CDR3: CASTGDSAISSHQHF; size: NA; J: TRBJ1-5; V: TRBV19; D: NA
DNA: TGCAGCGTTGATAGTTCGAGCTCCTACAATGAGCAGTTCTTC; CDR3: CSVDSSSSYNEQFF; size: NA; J: TRBJ2-1; V: TRBV29-1; D: NA
DNA: TGCGCCAGCAGCCAAGAAGGGGGCAGGGATGAGCAGTTCTTC; CDR3: CASSQEGGRDEQFF; size: NA; J: TRBJ2-1; V: TRBV4-3; D: TRBD1
DNA: TGTGCCAGCAGCCACCTCACGGGGGTTGGGTATGGCTACACCTTC; CDR3: CASSHLTGVGYGYTF; size: NA; J: TRBJ1-2; V: TRBV3-1/TRBV3-2; D: NA
DNA: TGTGCCAGCAGCTTGTCGCCAGGGGGGTACCAAGAGACCCAGTACTTC; CDR3: CASSLSPGGYQETQYF; size: NA; J: TRBJ2-5; V: TRBV5-5; D: NA
DNA: TGTGCCAGCAGCCCTTCCGGGAATCAGCCCCAGCATTTT; CDR3: CASSPSGNQPQHF; size: NA; J: TRBJ1-5; V: TRBV7-9; D: NA
DNA: TGTGCCAGCAGCTTAACGGGCAGGGCCCCTGAGGAGCAGTACTTC; CDR3: CASSLTGRAPEEQYF; size: NA; J: TRBJ2-7; V: TRBV7-2; D: NA
DNA: TGTGCCAGCAGAATAACCCACAGGGGGCAGGTCTATGGCTACACCTTC; CDR3: CASRITHRGQVYGYTF; size: NA; J: TRBJ1-2; V: TRBV28; D: TRBD1
DNA: TGTGCCAGCAGCTTCGCACTGGGGGACAACGAGCAGTACTTC; CDR3: CASSFALGDNEQYF; size: NA; J: TRBJ2-7; V: TRBV5-6; D: NA
DNA: TGCGCCAGCAGCCAAGCTCCCGCCCCTGGGCCTTACAATGAGCAGTTCTTC; CDR3: CASSQAPAPGPYNEQFF; size: NA; J: TRBJ2-1; V: TRBV4-1; D: NA
DNA: TGTGCCAGCAGCCCCGAATCCAAGGACAGGGAGGACGGGGAGCTGTTTTTT; CDR3: CASSPESKDREDGELFF; size: NA; J: TRBJ2-2; V: TRBV7-3; D: TRBD1
DNA: TGTGCCGCCTCCGAGAGGGATCTTCAATCTGGAAACACCATATATTTT; CDR3: CAASERDLQSGNTIYF; size: once; J: TRBJ1-3; V: TRBV10-3; D: NA
DNA: TGTGCCAGCAGCCAAGGATCGCGACAGTACCAAGAGACCCAGTACTTC; CDR3: CASSQGSRQYQETQYF; size: NA; J: TRBJ2-5; V: TRBV3-1/TRBV3-2; D: NA
DNA: TGTGCCAGCAGTTACGTAGCGGGGGCTAACAATGAGCAGTTCTTC; CDR3: CASSYVAGANNEQFF; size: NA; J: TRBJ2-1; V: TRBV6-6; D: TRBD2
DNA: TGCGCCAGCAGCCAAGAGATCAGGTCCACAGATACGCAGTATTTT; CDR3: CASSQEIRSTDTQYF; size: NA; J: TRBJ2-3; V: TRBV4-3; D: NA
DNA: TGTGCCAGCAGCCCCCAGGGGGCATCCTACGAGCAGTACTTC; CDR3: CASSPQGASYEQYF; size: NA; J: TRBJ2-7; V: TRBV27; D: TRBD1
DNA: TGCGCCAGCAGAATGGCGGAGGGGCCGGATTATGGCTACACCTTC; CDR3: CASRMAEGPDYGYTF; size: once; J: TRBJ1-2; V: TRBV5-1; D: NA
DNA: TGTGCCAGCAGCTTCTCCGGGACAGGGGGAAACACCATATATTTT; CDR3: CASSFSGTGGNTIYF; size: NA; J: TRBJ1-3; V: TRBV5-4; D: TRBD1
DNA: TGCGCCAGCAGCGTAGAACAGGGGGCGACTTCGCAGGGCTACACCTTC; CDR3: CASSVEQGATSQGYTF; size: few; J: TRBJ1-2; V: TRBV5-1; D: TRBD1
DNA: TGTGCCAGCAGCTCCTACCCAGGGTCAAGGGGGAACACTGAAGCTTTCTTT; CDR3: CASSSYPGSRGNTEAFF; size: NA; J: TRBJ1-1; V: TRBV7-8; D: NA